This is a list of T cell receptor beta chains from one sample in a study of blood T cell repertoires in COVID-19. The method was immunoSEQ multiplex PCR; TCRdb's version includes in-frame clones alone and lacks a portion of them. This sample carries 400,000 to 550,000 clones, more than 85% of them seen once, and the ten largest clones take 4.3%. The sequenced sample was peripheral blood. The receptor source for this set is a young woman with acute or convalescent COVID-19. CDR3s include the opening cysteine and the closing phenylalanine or tryptophan.

j_gene,v_gene,CDR3aa
TRBJ1-4,TRBV19,CASSSADTTTNEKLFF
TRBJ2-1,TRBV18,CASSRQLGTGGSYNEQFF
TRBJ2-3,TRBV5-4,CASSYTPSGGVDTQYF
TRBJ2-3,TRBV2,CASSYRTGTSGGAGTDTQYF
TRBJ1-1,TRBV30,CAWSPTEAFF
TRBJ1-1,TRBV15,CATSRDLDSEAFF
TRBJ2-6,TRBV28,CASSRPTGLASGANVLTF
TRBJ2-2,TRBV14,CASSQERASWTGELFF
TRBJ2-3,TRBV5-6,CASSFGLAGTDTQYF
TRBJ2-5,TRBV11-3,CASSVRGETQYF
TRBJ2-2,TRBV7-9,CANEYRDRKNTGELFF
TRBJ2-7,TRBV2,CASTREEGHPYEQYF
TRBJ2-4,TRBV7-2,CASSSSDRRNIQYF
TRBJ1-6,TRBV6-5,CASRYVDRNSPLHF
TRBJ1-1,TRBV5-1,CASSSESLGGTEAFF
TRBJ2-7,TRBV19,CASSFSGTGAYEQYF
TRBJ2-2,TRBV10-1,CASSPLRGGLGELFF
TRBJ2-2,TRBV11-3,CASSLGTGKTGELFF
TRBJ1-2,TRBV7-2,CASSLAQGINYGYTF
TRBJ1-1,TRBV5-6,CASSLGGEAFF
TRBJ2-7,TRBV5-1,CASSLAGGGTYEQYF
TRBJ2-7,TRBV6-5,CASSYRAGAAYEQYF
TRBJ2-4,TRBV21-1,CASSKGDALAKNIQYF
TRBJ2-7,TRBV5-1,CASSLAGDPGGEQYF
TRBJ2-7,TRBV19,CASSVTPGQGAHEQYF
TRBJ2-1,TRBV7-9,CASSFGEQFF
TRBJ2-3,TRBV11-1,CASSQLAGYGTDTQYF
TRBJ2-7,TRBV5-6,CASRRTSGYEQYF
TRBJ1-2,TRBV5-1,CASSLDGVREGYTF
TRBJ2-6,TRBV7-7,CASSPGQGAAGANVLTF
TRBJ2-1,TRBV21-1,CASSKALWHNEQFF
TRBJ2-3,TRBV29-1,CSVEDLPAGGRTDTQYF
TRBJ2-5,TRBV6-1,CASSERWQGQETQYF
TRBJ2-7,TRBV2,CASSRKLPGGSYEQYF
TRBJ2-7,TRBV6-2/TRBV6-3,CASSRPGVGGYEQYF
TRBJ2-3,TRBV2,CAGRRGPSTDTQYF
TRBJ1-2,TRBV23-1,CASSLQQTDRASLGNYGYTF
TRBJ2-7,TRBV28,CASSPNQRGVWYEQYF
TRBJ2-1,TRBV5-4,CASSWRSASGYNEQFF
TRBJ2-1,TRBV6-5,CASSYLRDRGHNEQFF
TRBJ2-2,TRBV9,CASSFTGTASGELFF